The text below deals with one T cell receptor beta chain. The data stem from a study of blood T cell repertoires in COVID-19. Repertoires were generated with immunoSEQ multiplex PCR, while TCRdb's copy carries only in-frame clones and drops some. Of approximately 92,000 clones listed, roughly 84% are singletons. This TCR was recovered from a man in his 70s with active or convalescent COVID-19. The sequenced sample consisted of peripheral blood.

DNA of the CDR3: TGTGCCAGCAGTTACTCTAGTCAGTCGGGCTATGGCTACACCTTC. The encoded protein is CASSYSSQSGYGYTF. The V call is TRBV6-5, the J call TRBJ1-2; D gene unclear. The CDR3 has 15 residues. Trimming stripped 0 bases from V and 4 bases from J, with 12 bases between. Germline loops: CDR1 MNHEY, CDR2 SVGAGI.